The sequence of this T cell receptor (beta chain) was determined in a study of cytomegalovirus exposure and HLA in healthy donors. Study overall: Early released data comprised about 90 million unique TCRs from HLA-typed donors.

Both 60 Vbeta primers and 13 Jbeta primers went into the PCR. Profiling relied on immunoSEQ multiplex PCR, and the TCRdb table lists in-frame clones only, not all of them. The table lists approximately 150,000 clones, 73% of them singletons. V gave up 3 bases and J gave up 4 bases, with 12 bases separating them. Germline V gene lookup returns CDR1 LNHDA and CDR2 SQIVND (reference sequence). The CDR3 spans 14 residues. Points on this clone: Its antigen is as yet unknown.

Study-wide points: It was only CMV serostatus that was available as immune exposure information. A prior analysis recorded that most TCR beta V segments were productive about 90% or about 30% of the time. In vitro work confirmed that a few CMV-associated chains recognize CMV antigens.

This chain connects TRBV19 to TRBJ1-1; D not resolved. The sample consisted of PBMCs. The receptor was isolated from a woman under 30 in good health and CMV-seropositive. For the CDR3, the DNA is TGTGCCAGTAGTATCAGTTACCAATCCACTGAAGCTTTCTTT. It codes for CASSISYQSTEAFF.